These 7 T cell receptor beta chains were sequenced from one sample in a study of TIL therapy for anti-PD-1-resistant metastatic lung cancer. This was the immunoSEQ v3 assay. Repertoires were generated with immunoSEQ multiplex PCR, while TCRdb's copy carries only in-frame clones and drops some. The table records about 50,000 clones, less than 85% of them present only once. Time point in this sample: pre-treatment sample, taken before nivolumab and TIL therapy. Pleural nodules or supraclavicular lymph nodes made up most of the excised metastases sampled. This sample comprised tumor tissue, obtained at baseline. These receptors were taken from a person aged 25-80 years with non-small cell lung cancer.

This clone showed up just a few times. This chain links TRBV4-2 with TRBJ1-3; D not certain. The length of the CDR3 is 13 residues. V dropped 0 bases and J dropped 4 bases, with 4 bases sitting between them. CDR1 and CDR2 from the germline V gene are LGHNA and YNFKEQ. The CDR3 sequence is CASSQEEGNTIYF. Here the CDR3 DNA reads TGTGCCAGCAGCCAAGAAGAAGGAAACACCATATATTTT.

The CDR3 region is CASSLAGLDGYTF. The CDR3 coding sequence is TGTGCCAGCAGCTTAGCCGGTCTTGATGGCTACACCTTC. The chain recombines TRBV5-6 with TRBJ1-2, with unresolved D. Per germline, CDR1 SGHDT and CDR2 YYEEEE. The CDR3 sequence is 13 residues long. V gave up 2 bases and J gave up 6 bases, with 11 bases separating them.

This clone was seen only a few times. The CDR3 bases are TGTGCCAGCTCTCCCTCCGGGGGAGGGCCTTCCAACGAGCAGTACTTC. This gives the protein CASSPSGGGPSNEQYF. The chain employs TRBV18 and TRBJ2-7; the match to TRBD2 covers 7 bases. The V and J ends lost 6 bases and 5 bases, in that order; junction bases with no gene match: 16. Germline V gene data show CDR1 as KGHSH and CDR2 as LQKENI. CDR3 length equals 16 residues.

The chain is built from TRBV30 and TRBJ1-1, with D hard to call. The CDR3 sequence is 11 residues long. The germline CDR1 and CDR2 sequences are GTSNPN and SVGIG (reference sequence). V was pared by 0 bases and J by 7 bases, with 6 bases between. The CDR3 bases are TGTGCCTGGAGTGTGGGCAGTGAAGCTTTCTTT. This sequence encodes CAWSVGSEAFF.

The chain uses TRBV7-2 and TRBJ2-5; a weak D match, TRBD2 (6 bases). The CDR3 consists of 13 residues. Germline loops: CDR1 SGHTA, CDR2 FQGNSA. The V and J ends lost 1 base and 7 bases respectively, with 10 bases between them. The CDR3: CASSLGGVATQYF. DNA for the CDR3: TGTGCCAGCAGCTTAGGCGGGGTGGCGACCCAGTACTTC.

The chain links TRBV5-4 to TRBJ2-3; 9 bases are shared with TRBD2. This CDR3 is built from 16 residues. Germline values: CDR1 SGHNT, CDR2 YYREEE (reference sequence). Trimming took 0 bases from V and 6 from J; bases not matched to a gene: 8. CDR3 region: CASSLAGTSGGDTQYF. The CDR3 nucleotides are TGTGCCAGCAGCTTGGCCGGTACCAGCGGGGGGGATACGCAGTATTTT.

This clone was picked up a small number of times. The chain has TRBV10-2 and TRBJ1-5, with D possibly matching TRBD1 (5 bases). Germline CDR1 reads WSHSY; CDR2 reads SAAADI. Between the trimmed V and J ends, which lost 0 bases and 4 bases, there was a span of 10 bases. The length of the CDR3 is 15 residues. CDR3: CASSESRTQNQPQHF. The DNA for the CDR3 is TGCGCCAGCAGTGAGTCGCGGACACAGAATCAGCCCCAGCATTTT.